This T cell receptor beta chain was recovered during a study of CD8+CD57+ T cells in acquired aplastic anemia. The overall study: Sorted cells (CD4+ and CD8+) yielded DNA amounts that averaged roughly 3 ug.

A word on this clonotype: Its antigen remains unidentified.

Study-wide results and caveats: The same twenty-nine CD8+ CDR3 sequences occurred in patients and in controls.

According to the study, genomic DNA was the template for TCR beta VDJ and CDR3 profiling. TCRdb reanalysed the reads using MiXCR and keeps one entry per CDR3 protein. The repertoire holds tens of thousands of distinct CDR3 sequences, with less than 85% as singletons. Trimming pared 3 bases from V and 4 bases from J, leaving 10 bases between. CDR1 is SEHNR and CDR2 is FQNEAQ in the germline V gene (reference sequence). The CDR3 runs 14 residues. Individuals selected for sequencing had exhibited CD8+CD57+ cell expansion on flow cytometry. Source material: sorted CD4+, CD8+, or CD8+CD57+ T cells (not recorded which) from PBMCs. This receptor was identified in a human donor with aplastic anemia. The J gene is TRBJ1-5, the V gene TRBV7-9; D remains ambiguous. The CDR3 sequence is CASSLARPNQPQHF. CDR3 in DNA: TGTGCCAGCAGCTTGGCACGGCCGAATCAGCCCCAGCATTTT.